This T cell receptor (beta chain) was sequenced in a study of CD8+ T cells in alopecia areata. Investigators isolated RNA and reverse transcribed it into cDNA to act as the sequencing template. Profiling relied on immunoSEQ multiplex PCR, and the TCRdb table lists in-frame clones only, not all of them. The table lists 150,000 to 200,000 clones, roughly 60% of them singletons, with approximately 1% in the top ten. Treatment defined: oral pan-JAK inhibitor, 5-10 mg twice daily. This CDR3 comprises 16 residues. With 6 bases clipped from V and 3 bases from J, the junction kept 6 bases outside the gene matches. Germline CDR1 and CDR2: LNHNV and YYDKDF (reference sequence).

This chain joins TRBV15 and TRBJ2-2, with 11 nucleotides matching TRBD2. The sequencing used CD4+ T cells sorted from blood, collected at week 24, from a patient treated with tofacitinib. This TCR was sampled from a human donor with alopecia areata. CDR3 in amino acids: CATSYSGGAHTGELFF. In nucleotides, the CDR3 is TGTGCCACCAGTTATAGCGGGGGGGCTCACACCGGGGAGCTGTTTTTT.